This T cell receptor beta chain was identified during a study of cytomegalovirus exposure and HLA in healthy donors. Germline V gene data show CDR1 as MNHEY and CDR2 as SMNVEV (reference sequence). Trimming cost V 4 bases and J 2 bases, with 16 bases left between them. This CDR3 spans 16 amino acids. The PCR was carried out with 60 Vbeta primers and 13 Jbeta primers. Measured with immunoSEQ multiplex PCR; TCRdb has only the in-frame clones, and not every one. Of around 100,000 clones listed, approximately 64% are singletons. Findings of the study overall: Cytomegalovirus-associated TCR beta chains were listed, numbering approximately 150.

This clone came up once. Its specificity is unknown. This clonotype was sampled from a woman between 45 and 65 years old in good health and CMV-seronegative. The sample consisted of PBMCs. The rearrangement joins TRBV27 to TRBJ2-3, with D perhaps TRBD2 (5 bases). CDR3 nucleotide sequence: TGTGCCAGCAGTTCCACCGGGATGTTCTACACAGATACGCAGTATTTT. Translation gives CASSSTGMFYTDTQYF.